These 8 T cell receptor beta chains were all obtained from the same sample, sequenced in a study of regulatory T cells in long-lasting Graves disease. Time point described: persistent/refractory GD, antithyroid drugs over 5 years with positive TRAb. TCR sequences were obtained from RNA taken from PBMCs. Assembly of TCR beta libraries relied on iRepertoire HTBI primers together with Arm-PCR of CDR3 regions. From the multiplex PCR reads, TCRdb called clonotypes with MiXCR, one entry per CDR3 protein. The sample lists 300,000 or so distinct CDR3 sequences; roughly a fifth were seen once. The sample consisted of peripheral blood mononuclear cells (PBMCs), taken when the disease was refractory, from a patient treated with antithyroid drugs. These receptors came from a female donor with Graves disease.

The V call is TRBV5-5, the J call TRBJ2-2; TRBD2 matches at 11 bases. The trim removed 5 bases at V and 5 bases at J, leaving 8 bases unmatched. The CDR3 extends over 16 amino acids. Germline CDR1 and CDR2: SGHKS and YYEKEE (reference sequence). The CDR3 DNA sequence: TGTGCCAGCAGTTGGCTAGCGGGGGGCGCGACCGGGGAGCTGTTTTTT. Encoded protein: CASSWLAGGATGELFF.

This clonotype was detected only a few times. The chain is built from TRBV27 and TRBJ2-2, with D possibly TRBD1 on 6 matching bases. Trimming took 7 bases from V and 1 from J, leaving 13 bases between them. Per the germline V gene, CDR1 is MNHEY and CDR2 is SMNVEV (reference sequence). This CDR3 contains 15 residues. CDR3 region: CASKGDRRNTGELFF. In DNA form, the CDR3 reads TGTGCCAGCAAAGGTGACAGGAGGAACACCGGGGAGCTGTTTTTT.

This clonotype is a singleton in its sample. It may be a read error: a sequence one base away is much more abundant. This chain uses TRBV6-1 with TRBJ1-1; 7 bases match TRBD1. Germline V gene sequence: CDR1 MNHNS, CDR2 SASEGT. CDR3 length: 12 amino acids. The CDR3 protein is CASQTGDTEASF. The CDR3 DNA reads as TGTGCCAGCCAAACAGGGGACACTGAAGCTTCCTTT.

This clonotype was counted at least ten times. The chain recombines TRBV6-2 or TRBV6-3 with TRBJ2-5; TRBD2 might be the D (6 bases). Germline values: CDR1 MNHEY, CDR2 SVGEGT. The CDR3 covers 17 residues. Deletions cut 2 bases from V and 0 bases from J, with 16 bases between. CDR3 sequence: CASSYPSGVYYQETQYF. The CDR3, as DNA: TGTGCCAGCAGTTACCCCTCGGGGGTCTACTACCAAGAGACCCAGTACTTC.

The rearrangement joins TRBV9 to TRBJ1-4; D remains ambiguous. CDR3 length: 15 amino acids. CDR1 and CDR2 (germline): SGDLS, YYNGEE. Trimming pared 0 bases from V and 7 bases from J, leaving 13 bases between. In DNA form, the CDR3 reads TGTGCCAGCAGCGTAGGGGTGCGTCGTAGTGAAAAACTGTTTTTT. Translated: CASSVGVRRSEKLFF.

CDR3 protein: CASSASGTSGYEQYF. CDR3 bases: TGTGCCAGTAGTGCCTCCGGGACTAGCGGATACGAGCAGTACTTC. The V and J genes are TRBV19 and TRBJ2-7, with 11 bases aligning to TRBD2. J was trimmed by 4 bases and V by 5 bases; bases with no gene match: 7. This CDR3 is built from 15 residues. Germline loops: CDR1 LNHDA, CDR2 SQIVND (reference sequence).

This clonotype was observed a handful of times. This chain connects TRBV2 to TRBJ2-7, with a tentative D call TRBD2 (6 bases). There are 14 residues in the CDR3. Trimming removed 7 bases at V and 4 bases at J, with 17 bases between. Germline V gives CDR1 SNHLY, CDR2 FYNNEI. The CDR3 spells CASTRDSWGYEQYF. For the CDR3, the DNA is TGTGCCAGCACCCGGGACTCCTGGGGGTACGAGCAGTACTTC.

This chain uses TRBV2 with TRBJ1-1; maybe TRBD1 (6 bases). Trimming shortened V by 3 bases and J by 1 base, and 15 bases separated the two germline ends. The CDR3 is made up of 16 amino acids. The germline V gene has CDR1 SNHLY and CDR2 FYNNEI. This chain's CDR3 is CASSDASGTTNTEAFF. In nucleotides, the CDR3 is TGTGCCAGCAGTGACGCCTCCGGGACAACGAACACTGAAGCTTTCTTT.